This T cell receptor beta chain appears in the sequencing data of a study of cytomegalovirus exposure and HLA in healthy donors. Study-level findings and limits: The tendency of first-cohort TCR clusters to co-occur in the roughly 110 validation repertoires was identified by a subsequent analysis.

As to this clone: Its antigen remains unidentified.

Measured with immunoSEQ multiplex PCR; TCRdb has only the in-frame clones, and not every one. The table has 100,000 to 150,000 clones, about 96% seen once. V shed 1 base and J shed 1 base, with 12 bases lying between them. This CDR3 is 16 amino acids long. Germline CDR1 and CDR2: MGHRA and YSYEKL. Sequenced material: PBMCs. This receptor was identified in a man between 18 and 29 years old in good health and CMV-seronegative. The V and J genes are TRBV4-1 and TRBJ2-3; D possibly corresponds to TRBD1 (5 bases). CDR3 loop: CASSQASGKGTDTQYF. The CDR3 DNA reads as TGCGCCAGCAGCCAAGCCTCAGGGAAGGGCACAGATACGCAGTATTTT.